This passage covers 32 T cell receptor beta chains from one sample sequenced in a study of CD8+ T cells in alopecia areata. Treatment noted: oral pan-JAK inhibitor, 5-10 mg twice daily. Reverse transcribed after extraction, RNA yielded cDNA as the sequencing template. Sequenced by immunoSEQ multiplex PCR; TCRdb stores in-frame clones only, minus some. The profile shows over 150,000 clones, roughly 61% of them singletons. The source material was CD8+ T cells sorted from blood, sampled at week 24, from a patient treated with tofacitinib. The receptor set was obtained from a human donor with alopecia areata.

The gene calls are TRBV7-9 and TRBJ2-7; D is unresolved. Germline assignment: CDR1 SEHNR and CDR2 FQNEAQ (reference sequence). This CDR3 comprises 12 residues. Trimming removed 5 bases from V and 1 base from J, with 6 bases in between. As DNA, the CDR3 is TGTGCCAGCAGCCCCACTTCCTACGAGCAGTACTTC. Encoded protein: CASSPTSYEQYF.

J is TRBJ1-5 and V is TRBV23-1; 9 bases match TRBD1. TRBV23-1 is an open reading frame whose function is uncertain. The ends lost 4 bases at V and 1 base at J; junction bases unmatched: 5. The CDR3 covers 16 residues. CDR3 loop: CASSLYRGQSNQPQHF. CDR3 sequence (DNA): TGCGCCAGCAGTCTATACAGGGGGCAGAGCAATCAGCCCCAGCATTTT.

The chain is built from TRBV19 and TRBJ1-2; D call uncertain. CDR1 is LNHDA and CDR2 is SQIVND in the germline V gene (reference sequence). Trimming shortened V by 1 base and J by 2 bases, and 8 bases separated the two germline ends. This CDR3 is 14 amino acids long. The DNA for the CDR3 is TGTGCCAGTAGTATAGGAGGTAGCAACTATGGCTACACCTTC. Translation: CASSIGGSNYGYTF.

V gene TRBV29-1 combines with J gene TRBJ1-1; no clear D. The CDR3 runs to 13 residues. Germline loops: CDR1 SQVTM, CDR2 ANQGSEA. The V end lost 4 bases, the J end lost 3 bases, and 12 bases lay between the germline ends. The CDR3 protein is CSVVEGSDTEAFF. As DNA, the CDR3 is TGCAGCGTTGTGGAGGGATCGGACACTGAAGCTTTCTTT.

The chain uses TRBV13 and TRBJ2-1; no definite D call. CDR3 length: 12 residues. Germline V CDR1 and CDR2: PRHDT, FYEKMQ (reference sequence). V was clipped by 8 bases and J by 9 bases, with 14 bases between them. The CDR3 nucleotides read TGTGCCAGCGGTAGAGTAGGCAGTGAGCAGTTCTTC. Translation gives CASGRVGSEQFF.

V usage is TRBV27 and J usage is TRBJ1-4, with a possible D match to TRBD1 (6 bases). This CDR3 is built from 13 residues. Trimming took off 5 bases at V and 3 bases at J, with 7 bases between the two ends. Looked up from germline, CDR1 is MNHEY and CDR2 is SMNVEV (reference sequence). CDR3 nucleotides: TGTGCCAGCAGTGGACAGTCTAATGAAAAACTGTTTTTT. This gives the protein CASSGQSNEKLFF. The entire variable domain, with the rest obtained from reference TRBV27 and TRBJ1-4, is as follows: EAQVTQNPRYLITVTGKKLTVTCSQNMNHEYMSWYRQDPGLGLRQIYYSMNVEVTDKGDVPEGYKVSRKEKRNFPLILESPSPNQTSLYFCASSGQSNEKLFFGSGTQLSVL.

In this sample, this clone turned up once. CDR3 loop: CASSPIRQPYNSPLHF. Here the CDR3 DNA reads TGTGCCAGCAGCCCGATTCGACAGCCTTATAATTCACCCCTCCACTTT. The V call is TRBV5-6, the J call TRBJ1-6; D is possibly TRBD1 (5 bases). Germline assignment: CDR1 SGHDT and CDR2 YYEEEE. V lost 4 bases, J lost 4 bases, and 15 bases lay in between. The CDR3 extends over 16 amino acids.

This chain uses TRBV5-1 with TRBJ2-7; D is undetermined. Germline values: CDR1 SGHRS, CDR2 YFSETQ. Trimming cost V 1 base and J 2 bases, with 1 base left between them. CDR3 length equals 11 residues. The CDR3 DNA sequence: TGCGCCAGCAGCTTGACCTACGAGCAGTACTTC. Translation gives CASSLTYEQYF.

The chain has TRBV5-6 and TRBJ2-1; 8 bases agree with TRBD2. Germline lookup yields CDR1 SGHDT and CDR2 YYEEEE. V shed 3 bases and J 7 bases; nucleotides not matched to a gene: 9. The CDR3 loop spans 15 amino acids. The CDR3 coding sequence is TGTGCCAGCAGCTCCCCGGGGGGGATCCGGAATGAGCAGTTCTTC. Its translation is CASSSPGGIRNEQFF. Together with reference TRBV5-6 and TRBJ2-1, the CDR3 gives the full variable domain: DAGVTQSPTHLIKTRGQQVTLRCSPKSGHDTVSWYQQALGQGPQFIFQYYEEEERQRGNFPDRFSGHQFPNYSSELNVNALLLGDSALYLCASSSPGGIRNEQFFGPGTRLTVL.

The chain has TRBV7-9 and TRBJ2-5, with D hard to call. The V gene's germline CDR1 is SEHNR and CDR2 FQNEAQ (reference sequence). Trimming shortened V by 4 bases and J by 5 bases, and 11 bases separated the two germline ends. This CDR3 contains 13 residues. The CDR3: CASSWDRGETQYF. CDR3 coding DNA: TGTGCCAGCAGCTGGGATAGAGGCGAGACCCAGTACTTC.

V is TRBV30 and J is TRBJ1-1; D is unclear. Between the trimmed V and J ends, which lost 2 bases and 11 bases, there was a span of 9 bases. CDR3 length: 10 residues. Germline CDR1 and CDR2: GTSNPN and SVGIG (reference sequence). In DNA, the CDR3 is TGTGCCTGGAGTTCAGTTGAGGCTTTCTTT. Translation: CAWSSVEAFF.

J is TRBJ2-2 and V is TRBV30; 7 positions agree with TRBD2. Germline CDR1 is GTSNPN and CDR2 is SVGIG (reference sequence). This CDR3 region has 12 residues. With 7 bases clipped from V and 2 bases from J, the junction kept 1 base outside the gene matches. CDR3 DNA: TGTGCCTCGGGACTAAACACCGGGGAGCTGTTTTTT. Protein sequence: CASGLNTGELFF.

V is TRBV19 and J is TRBJ1-5, with a possible D match to TRBD1 (5 bases). CDR1 is LNHDA, CDR2 SQIVND, per germline (reference sequence). The CDR3 covers 12 residues. The V end was cut by 8 bases, the J end by 3 bases, with 8 bases between. CDR3 loop: CASRGINQPQHF. The CDR3 DNA follows: TGTGCCAGTCGGGGGATCAATCAGCCCCAGCATTTT.

In its sample, this clone was seen a few times. The DNA for the CDR3 is TGTGCCACCGGACTAAACAGGGACCAAGAGACCCAGTACTTC. It is translated as CATGLNRDQETQYF. The J gene is TRBJ2-5, the V gene TRBV10-3; either TRBD1 or TRBD2 may fit D (6 bases each). With 10 bases removed from V and 0 bases from J, the gap between germline ends came to 15 bases. The CDR3 is 14 residues long. Germline CDR1 is ENHRY and CDR2 is SYGVKD.

The table lists this clone with a count of one. CDR3 loop: CASSLGLADYYEQYF. DNA of the CDR3: TGTGCCAGCAGCTTAGGACTAGCGGATTACTACGAGCAGTACTTC. The rearrangement uses TRBV13 and TRBJ2-5; TRBD2 matches at 8 bases. The last part of the DNA fits TRBJ2-7 better; the J call may be wrong. This CDR3 is 15 amino acids long. From germline, CDR1 is PRHDT and CDR2 FYEKMQ (reference sequence).

This rearrangement joins TRBV29-1 to TRBJ1-1; a possible D gene is TRBD1 (6 bases). The germline V gene encodes CDR1 SQVTM and CDR2 ANQGSEA. Trimming cost V 7 bases and J 6 bases, with 18 bases left between them. The CDR3 extends over 13 amino acids. DNA of the CDR3: TGCAGCGCCGATGGGGGGGCAGGACCTGAAGCTTTCTTT. Amino acids: CSADGGAGPEAFF.

The chain carries TRBV13 and TRBJ2-7, with 9 bases aligning to TRBD1. V lost 6 bases and J lost 5; bases outside the gene matches: 14. From germline, CDR1 is PRHDT and CDR2 FYEKMQ (reference sequence). This CDR3 has 16 amino acids. For the CDR3, the DNA is TGTGCCAGCAGTCCACCCGACGGGACAGGGAGGAACGAGCAGTACTTC. Amino acids: CASSPPDGTGRNEQYF. The full variable domain, in which reference TRBV13 and TRBJ2-7 provide the parts outside the CDR3, is AAGVIQSPRHLIKEKRETATLKCYPIPRHDTVYWYQQGPGQDPQFLISFYEKMQSDKGSIPDRFSAQQFSDYHSELNMSSLELGDSALYFCASSPPDGTGRNEQYFGPGTRLTVT.

This clone was counted at least ten times. Other DNA sequences from this sample encode an identical CDR3 as well. This chain joins TRBV19 and TRBJ1-1, with D unclear. This CDR3 spans 12 amino acids. V shed 1 base and J shed 1 base, with 1 base lying between them. Germline CDR1 reads LNHDA; CDR2 reads SQIVND (reference sequence). The CDR3: CASSIGNTEAFF. Written as DNA, the CDR3 is TGTGCCAGTAGTATAGGGAACACTGAAGCTTTCTTT.

This chain joins TRBV6-5 and TRBJ2-1, with D possibly matching TRBD1 (6 bases). V lost 2 bases and J 4 bases, leaving 6 bases between the germline ends. CDR3 length equals 13 residues. CDR1 MNHEY and CDR2 SVGAGI come from the germline V gene. The CDR3 protein is CASSYQGYNEQFF. CDR3 in DNA: TGTGCCAGCAGTTACCAGGGGTACAATGAGCAGTTCTTC.

This clone was counted a single time. The chain couples TRBV5-1 to TRBJ1-5; D remains ambiguous. Trimming took off 10 bases at V and 7 bases at J, with 18 bases between the two ends. Germline V CDR1 and CDR2: SGHRS, YFSETQ. This CDR3 spans 13 amino acids. Written as DNA, the CDR3 is TGCGCCGTACGACCCCGGGTCCGGCAGCCCCAGCATTTT. Its translation is CAVRPRVRQPQHF. The full variable domain, in which reference TRBV5-1 and TRBJ1-5 provide the parts outside the CDR3, is KAGVTQTPRYLIKTRGQQVTLSCSPISGHRSVSWYQQTPGQGLQFLFEYFSETQRNKGNFPGRFSGRQFSNSRSEMNVSTLELGDSALYLCAVRPRVRQPQHFGDGTRLSIL.

Many counts were recorded for this clone. This sequence joins TRBV11-3 and TRBJ2-4; perhaps TRBD1 as D (7 bases). The germline CDR1 and CDR2 sequences are SGHNT and YENEEA. The CDR3 covers 18 residues. V lost 5 bases, J lost 0 bases, and 20 bases lay in between. CDR3 sequence reads: CASSTQSGDSRAKNIQYF. The CDR3 DNA reads TGTGCCAGCAGCACACAGTCGGGGGACAGCCGAGCCAAAAACATTCAGTACTTC.

The chain couples TRBV15 to TRBJ2-5; 7 bases fit TRBD1. The CDR3 covers 13 residues. From germline, CDR1 is LNHNV and CDR2 YYDKDF (reference sequence). Trimming at V came to 7 bases and at J to 4 bases, leaving 6 bases not matched to a gene. CDR3 protein: CATTTTGRETQYF. CDR3 DNA sequence: TGTGCCACCACCACGACAGGGAGAGAGACCCAGTACTTC. The whole variable domain, remainder taken from reference TRBV15 and TRBJ2-5, is DAMVIQNPRYQVTQFGKPVTLSCSQTLNHNVMYWYQQKSSQAPKLLFHYYDKDFNNEADTPDNFQSRRPNTSFCFLDIRSPGLGDTAMYLCATTTTGRETQYFGPGTRLLVL.

This clone showed up just once. The rearrangement joins TRBV27 to TRBJ1-2, with no clear D. Germline V gene lookup returns CDR1 MNHEY and CDR2 SMNVEV (reference sequence). This CDR3 spans 14 amino acids. Trimming took off 2 bases at V and 0 bases at J, with 7 bases between the two ends. CDR3 protein: CASSLQFPNYGYTF. For the CDR3, the DNA is TGTGCCAGCAGTTTACAGTTCCCTAACTATGGCTACACCTTC.

V usage is TRBV15 and J usage is TRBJ2-5, with D possibly TRBD2 on 7 matching bases. In germline, CDR1 is LNHNV, CDR2 YYDKDF (reference sequence). Trimming removed 3 bases at V and 6 bases at J, with 20 bases between. The CDR3 has 16 amino acids. CDR3 DNA sequence: TGTGCCACCAGCAGCCCCGGGAGAGGGGGGGGCCAGACCCAGTACTTC. Translated, it gives CATSSPGRGGGQTQYF.

The CDR3 nucleotides read TGTGCCAGCAGCTTGGAGCAGGGGCTAAATTCACCCCTCCACTTT. Translation: CASSLEQGLNSPLHF. V and J are TRBV5-6 and TRBJ1-6; possible D gene TRBD1, 6 bases. Germline V gene data show CDR1 as SGHDT and CDR2 as YYEEEE. Trimming shortened V by 0 bases and J by 7 bases, and 11 bases separated the two germline ends. This CDR3 has 15 residues.

This chain links TRBV27 with TRBJ2-1; D not resolved. The CDR3 contains 13 residues. Per the germline V gene, CDR1 is MNHEY and CDR2 is SMNVEV (reference sequence). The V end was cut by 6 bases, the J end by 9 bases, with 15 bases between. This CDR3 is CASSLTNSPEQFF. The CDR3 bases are TGTGCCAGCAGCCTAACAAATTCCCCTGAGCAGTTCTTC.

The table lists this clone with a few counts. The chain couples TRBV13 to TRBJ2-1, with a tentative D call TRBD1 (5 bases). CDR1 is PRHDT and CDR2 is FYEKMQ in the germline V gene (reference sequence). The CDR3 covers 16 residues. V was shortened by 1 base and J by 3 bases, with 13 bases between the two germline ends. The CDR3 DNA follows: TGTGCCAGCAGCTTAGTGGGGCCTGTCCTCTACAATGAGCAGTTCTTC. Its protein is CASSLVGPVLYNEQFF.

V and J are TRBV7-8 and TRBJ2-2, with 9 nucleotides matching TRBD2. Germline V gene lookup returns CDR1 SGHVS and CDR2 FQNEAQ. The CDR3 contains 16 residues. V dropped 4 bases and J dropped 5; count of bases not matched to a gene: 8. The CDR3 coding sequence is TGTGCCAGCAGCTCTCTCTTAGCGGGGGAGACCGGGGAGCTGTTTTTT. This sequence encodes CASSSLLAGETGELFF.

The chain employs TRBV29-1 and TRBJ1-1; TRBD1 is a possible D gene (5 bases). The ends were cut back, 2 bases at V and 4 bases at J, with 11 bases in the middle. Germline V gives CDR1 SQVTM, CDR2 ANQGSEA. This CDR3 comprises 13 residues. The CDR3 is CSVESREGTEAFF. The CDR3 nucleotides read TGCAGCGTTGAAAGCAGGGAGGGCACTGAAGCTTTCTTT.

The V call is TRBV5-5, the J call TRBJ1-1; D gene unclear. The V and J ends lost 0 bases and 1 base respectively, with 4 bases between them. The germline gives CDR1 SGHKS, CDR2 YYEKEE (reference sequence). The CDR3 length is 13 residues. The CDR3 nucleotides are TGTGCCAGCAGCTTGGGGGGGAACACTGAAGCTTTCTTT. Translating it yields CASSLGGNTEAFF.

The rearrangement links TRBV9 to TRBJ2-5; D not certain. The V end lost 4 bases, the J end lost 3 bases, and 16 bases lay between the germline ends. Germline CDR1 SGDLS, CDR2 YYNGEE. The CDR3 contains 15 residues. In nucleotides, the CDR3 is TGTGCCAGCAGCCCCCGGCGAACGGTGAAAGAGACCCAGTACTTC. This encodes CASSPRRTVKETQYF.

This clone was counted only a few times. The chain couples TRBV2 to TRBJ2-3, with TRBD2 matching over 9 bases. Per the germline V gene, CDR1 is SNHLY and CDR2 is FYNNEI. V lost 3 bases, J lost 5 bases, and 9 bases stayed unmatched. The CDR3 is 16 residues long. The CDR3 DNA is TGTGCCAGCAGTGATTTGGCGGGGGGGCCAGGAGATACGCAGTATTTT. Amino acids: CASSDLAGGPGDTQYF.